The 16 T cell receptor beta chains reported below all come from one sample, sequenced in a study of monozygotic twins with inflammatory bowel disease. TCRdb re-called the 5' RACE reads, yielding one record per CDR3 amino acid sequence without DNA. The data show 190,000 or so distinct CDR3 sequences, and the top ten clones hold around 1.5%. The sequencing input was blood. Receptor source: a human donor with ulcerative colitis or Crohn's disease, or a healthy co-twin of an affected twin (not recorded which).

The gene calls are TRBV6-5 and TRBJ2-3; there is no DNA to check the TCRdb D call of TRBD1. Germline V gene data show CDR1 as MNHEY and CDR2 as SVGAGI. The CDR3 loop spans 14 amino acids. The CDR3 reads CASSYSMDRDTQYF.

The gene calls are TRBV7-9 and TRBJ2-1; TCRdb reports TRBD2, a call that lacks DNA to check it against. The CDR3 totals 16 residues. CDR1 is SEHNR, CDR2 FQNEAQ, per germline (reference sequence). This CDR3 is CASSFPSGGAYNEQFF.

The chain couples TRBV25-1 to TRBJ2-7; lacking DNA, the TRBD1 call made by TCRdb goes unchecked. CDR3 length equals 12 residues. Per the germline V gene, CDR1 is MGHDK and CDR2 is SYGVNS. This CDR3 is CASSGYGMRQYF.

V and J are TRBV6-1 and TRBJ1-2; TCRdb calls TRBD1, which cannot be checked without DNA. This CDR3 spans 15 amino acids. Germline V gene sequence: CDR1 MNHNS, CDR2 SASEGT. The CDR3 reads CASSRTGALSEGYTF.

The J gene is TRBJ2-1, the V gene TRBV20-1; TCRdb names TRBD1, which stays unverified in the absence of DNA. The germline CDR1 and CDR2 sequences are DFQATT and SNEGSKA (reference sequence). The CDR3 runs to 16 residues. The CDR3 sequence is CSARGRQSSSYNEQFF.

V usage is TRBV7-6 and J usage is TRBJ1-3. CDR3 length: 15 amino acids. The germline V gene has CDR1 SGHVS and CDR2 FNYEAQ. The CDR3 region is CASSFLRGVGNTIYF.

The chain employs TRBV18 and TRBJ2-3; TCRdb's assignment of TRBD2 cannot be checked, as there is no DNA. The CDR3 totals 16 residues. Germline CDR1 reads KGHSH; CDR2 reads LQKENI. This chain's CDR3 is CASSRLLAGNTDTQYF.

The J gene is TRBJ2-7, the V gene TRBV18. The CDR3 spans 13 residues. The germline V gene has CDR1 KGHSH and CDR2 LQKENI. CDR3 sequence: CASSPGLSYEQYF.

The genes are TRBV7-3 and TRBJ2-3; checking the TCRdb D call of TRBD1 is not possible without DNA. Germline V gene sequence: CDR1 SGHTA, CDR2 FQGTGA. This CDR3 contains 14 residues. The CDR3 spells CASSMTGAADTQYF.

The chain is built from TRBV7-3 and TRBJ2-2; without DNA, the TCRdb call of TRBD1 cannot be checked. The CDR3 sequence is 14 residues long. The germline V gene encodes CDR1 SGHTA and CDR2 FQGTGA. The CDR3 reads CASSEGQITGELFF.

The chain links TRBV5-1 to TRBJ1-1; the D call of TRBD1 rests on TCRdb alone, since no DNA is present to check it. The length of the CDR3 is 16 residues. The V gene's germline CDR1 is SGHRS and CDR2 YFSETQ. CDR3 sequence reads: CASSSYPGGEDTEAFF.

The J gene is TRBJ1-1, the V gene TRBV5-4; TCRdb's D call, TRBD1, is unchecked because there is no DNA. Germline CDR1 reads SGHNT; CDR2 reads YYREEE (reference sequence). The CDR3 length is 13 residues. The chain's CDR3 is CASTGDSLYEAFF.

This chain uses TRBV28 with TRBJ2-7; TCRdb returns TRBD2, unconfirmable since there is no DNA. The CDR3 contains 16 residues. The V gene's germline CDR1 is MDHEN and CDR2 SYDVKM. CDR3 amino acids: CASSGTAGGSMYEQYF.

The chain is built from TRBV7-8 and TRBJ2-6. The CDR3 is 15 residues long. The germline gives CDR1 SGHVS, CDR2 FQNEAQ. CDR3 in amino acids: CAKDGESSGANVLTF.

The V gene is TRBV5-1, the J gene TRBJ2-1. The CDR3 runs to 11 residues. Germline CDR1 reads SGHRS; CDR2 reads YFSETQ. The CDR3 sequence: CASSWGNEQFF.

The chain couples TRBV3-1 to TRBJ2-3; TCRdb lists TRBD2, though no DNA is available to test this call. Germline V lookup: CDR1 LGHDT, CDR2 YNNKEL (reference sequence). CDR3 length equals 13 residues. This CDR3 reads CASSQEGGLWQYF.